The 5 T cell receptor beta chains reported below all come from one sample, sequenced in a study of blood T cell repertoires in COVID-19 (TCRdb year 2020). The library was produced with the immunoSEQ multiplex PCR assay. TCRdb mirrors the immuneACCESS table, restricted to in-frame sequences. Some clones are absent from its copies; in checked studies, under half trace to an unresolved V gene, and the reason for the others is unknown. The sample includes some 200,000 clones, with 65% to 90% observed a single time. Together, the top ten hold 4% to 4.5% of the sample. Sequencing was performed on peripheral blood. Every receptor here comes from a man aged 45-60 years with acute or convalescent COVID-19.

The CDR3 region is CACRTGGGQPQHF. Here the CDR3 DNA reads TGTGCCTGCAGGACAGGGGGCGGTCAGCCCCAGCATTTT. The chain links TRBV30 to TRBJ1-5; 11 bases fit TRBD1. Trimming cost V 6 bases and J 6 bases; bases outside gene matches: 4. The CDR3 loop spans 13 amino acids. Germline CDR1 is GTSNPN and CDR2 is SVGIG (reference sequence).

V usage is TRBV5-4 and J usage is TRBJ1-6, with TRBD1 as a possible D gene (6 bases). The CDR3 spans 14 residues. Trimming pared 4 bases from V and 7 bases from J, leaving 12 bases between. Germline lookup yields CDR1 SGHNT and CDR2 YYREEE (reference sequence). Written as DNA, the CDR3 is TGTGCCAGCAGCCCCCGGGACACCAATTCACCCCTCCACTTT. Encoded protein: CASSPRDTNSPLHF.

This chain's CDR3 is CASSDDRDHTDTQYF. CDR3 nucleotides: TGTGCCAGCAGCGATGACAGGGATCACACAGATACGCAGTATTTT. The V call is TRBV5-4, the J call TRBJ2-3, with 7 positions matching TRBD1. The germline V gene encodes CDR1 SGHNT and CDR2 YYREEE (reference sequence). The CDR3 spans 15 residues. The trim removed 4 bases at V and 2 bases at J, leaving 7 bases unmatched.

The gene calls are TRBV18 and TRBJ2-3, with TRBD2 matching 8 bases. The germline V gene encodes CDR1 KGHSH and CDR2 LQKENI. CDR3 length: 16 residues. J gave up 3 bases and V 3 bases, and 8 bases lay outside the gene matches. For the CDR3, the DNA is TGTGCCAGCTCACCTCCGGGGACTAGGAGGACAGATACGCAGTATTTT. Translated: CASSPPGTRRTDTQYF.

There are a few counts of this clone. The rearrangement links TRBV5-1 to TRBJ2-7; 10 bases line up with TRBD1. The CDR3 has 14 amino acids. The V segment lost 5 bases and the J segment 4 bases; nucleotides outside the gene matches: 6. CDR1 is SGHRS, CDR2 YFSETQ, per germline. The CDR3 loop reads CASRGRDRGYEQYF. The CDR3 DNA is TGCGCCAGCAGGGGCCGGGACAGGGGTTACGAGCAGTACTTC.